This passage covers 30 T cell receptor beta chains from one sample sequenced in a study of T cells after posttransplantation cyclophosphamide. TCRdb's copy holds only in-frame clones and misses some; the assay was immunoSEQ multiplex PCR. The sample holds about 30,000 clones, and no clone turns up only once. Sequenced sample: PBMCs. The receptors stem from a woman aged 25 to 39 in good health and a related stem cell transplant donor.

This clone was found many times. The chain combines TRBV4-2 with TRBJ1-1; 9 bases match TRBD1. The CDR3 has 13 residues. Germline-derived CDR1 and CDR2 are LGHNA and YNFKEQ. V lost 3 bases, J lost 10 bases, and 6 bases stayed unmatched. The CDR3 here is CASSQDRGGGAFF. The CDR3 nucleotides read TGTGCCAGCAGCCAGGACAGGGGAGGGGGAGCTTTCTTT.

This clone has ten or more counts. CDR3 protein: CASRLTVYGYTF. CDR3 DNA sequence: TGTGCCAGCAGGCTGACAGTCTATGGCTACACCTTC. This chain uses TRBV6-6 with TRBJ1-2, with a possible D match to TRBD1 (5 bases). The CDR3 spans 12 residues. Trimming shortened V by 6 bases and J by 4 bases, and 9 bases separated the two germline ends. CDR1 is MNHNY and CDR2 is SVGAGI in the germline V gene (reference sequence).

This clone has at least ten counts. V usage is TRBV19 and J usage is TRBJ2-6; D possibly corresponds to TRBD1 (5 bases). The CDR3 covers 14 residues. Trimming took off 8 bases at V and 2 bases at J, with 10 bases between the two ends. The germline CDR1 and CDR2 sequences are LNHDA and SQIVND (reference sequence). CDR3 loop: CASWGTTGANVLTF. CDR3 bases: TGTGCCAGTTGGGGCACCACTGGGGCCAACGTCCTGACTTTC.

This clone was counted ten times or more. The V call is TRBV25-1, the J call TRBJ1-1, with D unresolved. V gave up 2 bases and J gave up 2 bases, with 12 bases separating them. The CDR3 runs to 15 residues. Germline V gives CDR1 MGHDK, CDR2 SYGVNS. CDR3 sequence (DNA): TGTGCCAGCAGTGAACAGCGGGCCTATAACACTGAAGCTTTCTTT. It is translated as CASSEQRAYNTEAFF.

This clone was counted at least ten times. This chain joins TRBV7-3 and TRBJ1-1; possible D gene TRBD1, 6 bases. The CDR3 runs to 15 residues. V was pared by 1 base and J by 6 bases, with 15 bases between. Germline CDR1 SGHTA, CDR2 FQGTGA. For the CDR3, the DNA is TGTGCCAGCAGCTTAAATCCGGGGGGCGCCTCTGAAGCTTTCTTT. Protein sequence: CASSLNPGGASEAFF.

The chain employs TRBV7-3 and TRBJ2-2, with D possibly matching TRBD2 (5 bases). The CDR3 has 16 residues. V was clipped by 4 bases and J by 6 bases, with 18 bases between them. Germline CDR1 SGHTA, CDR2 FQGTGA. The CDR3 sequence is CASSSPFRTGSGELFF. For the CDR3, the DNA is TGTGCCAGCAGCTCCCCGTTTCGGACGGGGTCCGGGGAGCTGTTTTTT. Filled out from reference TRBV7-3 and TRBJ2-2, the complete variable domain reads GAGVSQTPSNKVTEKGKYVELRCDPISGHTALYWYRQSLGQGPEFLIYFQGTGAADDSGLPNDRFFAVRPEGSVSTLKIQRTERGDSAVYLCASSSPFRTGSGELFFGEGSRLTVL.

This clone showed up many times. J is TRBJ1-4 and V is TRBV19; 10 nucleotides line up with TRBD1. Germline V gene data show CDR1 as LNHDA and CDR2 as SQIVND (reference sequence). The CDR3 contains 15 residues. J lost 8 bases, V lost 6 bases, and 9 bases had no gene match. The CDR3 region has the DNA TGTGCCAGTAGCCTCCGGGGACAGGGGTCGGAAAAACTGTTTTTT. Its translation is CASSLRGQGSEKLFF.

This clone was observed at least ten times. This rearrangement joins TRBV6-2 or TRBV6-3 to TRBJ1-2; weak D call: TRBD1 (5 bases). V was shortened by 10 bases and J by 5 bases, with 11 bases between the two germline ends. The CDR3 runs to 11 residues. Per germline, CDR1 MNHEY and CDR2 SVGEGT. CDR3 coding DNA: TGTGCCACGATGGGGCTTTATGGCTACACCTTC. Residues: CATMGLYGYTF.

This clone was detected ten times or more. The chain combines TRBV5-8 with TRBJ2-3; D perhaps matches TRBD1 (6 bases). The CDR3 consists of 15 residues. CDR1 is SGHTS and CDR2 is YDEGEE in the germline V gene. Trimming removed 2 bases from V and 7 bases from J, with 17 bases in between. CDR3: CASSFQGYRVNTQYF. The DNA of the CDR3 is TGTGCCAGCAGCTTCCAGGGGTACCGGGTGAATACGCAGTATTTT.

This clone occurred many times. This specimen includes other DNA sequences encoding the same CDR3. DNA for the CDR3: TGTGCCAGCTCACCAAGGGGTGGTGAAGCTTTCTTT. Its protein product is CASSPRGGEAFF. The chain couples TRBV18 to TRBJ1-1; D is possibly TRBD1 (5 bases). The germline V gene encodes CDR1 KGHSH and CDR2 LQKENI. The CDR3 sequence is 12 residues long. V was clipped by 2 bases and J by 7 bases, with 8 bases between them. The entire variable domain, with the rest obtained from reference TRBV18 and TRBJ1-1, is as follows: NAGVMQNPRHLVRRRGQEARLRCSPMKGHSHVYWYRQLPEEGLKFMVYLQKENIIDESGMPKERFSAEFPKEGPSILRIQQVVRGDSAAYFCASSPRGGEAFFGQGTRLTVV.

Ten or more counts support this clone. The chain combines TRBV10-2 with TRBJ2-4; 7 nucleotides agree with TRBD2. After removal of 6 bases from V and 3 bases from J, the junction contained 8 bases not matched to a gene. Germline assignment: CDR1 WSHSY and CDR2 SAAADI. The CDR3 is made up of 15 amino acids. CDR3 DNA: TGCGCCAGCAGAGATCGGGGGGTGGGCAAAAACATTCAGTACTTC. Amino acid sequence: CASRDRGVGKNIQYF.

This chain uses TRBV19 with TRBJ1-2; TRBD1 might be the D (6 bases). This CDR3 comprises 13 residues. Germline V CDR1 and CDR2: LNHDA, SQIVND (reference sequence). Trimming cost V 3 bases and J 7 bases, with 12 bases left between them. As DNA, the CDR3 is TGTGCCAGTAGTATCGGGGGGCCGATTGGCTACACCTTC. Translation gives CASSIGGPIGYTF.

This clone was observed many times. V and J are TRBV12-3 or TRBV12-4 and TRBJ1-4; a weak D match, TRBD1 (5 bases). CDR3 length equals 13 residues. V lost 8 bases and J lost 3, with 10 bases in between. The CDR3 spells CASQGGPNEKLFF. CDR3 nucleotide sequence: TGTGCCAGCCAGGGTGGTCCTAATGAAAAACTGTTTTTT.

In its sample, this clone was seen many times. V is TRBV27 and J is TRBJ2-7; possibly TRBD1 for D (6 bases). Germline V gene sequence: CDR1 MNHEY, CDR2 SMNVEV (reference sequence). V lost 5 bases and J lost 3, with 11 bases in between. The CDR3 length is 13 residues. The CDR3 nucleotides are TGTGCCAGCAGTCTAGGGACAAACTACGAGCAGTACTTC. Residues: CASSLGTNYEQYF.

In its sample, this clone was seen a few times. This chain uses TRBV30 with TRBJ1-2; D ambiguous. In germline, CDR1 is GTSNPN, CDR2 SVGIG (reference sequence). Trimming pared 0 bases from V and 0 bases from J, leaving 11 bases between. CDR3 length equals 15 residues. DNA for the CDR3: TGTGCCTGGAGTGTCGTTGGCAGTTCTAACTATGGCTACACCTTC. Its translation: CAWSVVGSSNYGYTF. Full variable domain (rest looked up from reference TRBV30 and TRBJ1-2): SQTIHQWPATLVQPVGSPLSLECTVEGTSNPNLYWYRQAAGRGLQLLFYSVGIGQISSEVPQNLSASRPQDRQFILSSKKLLLSDSGFYLCAWSVVGSSNYGYTFGSGTRLTVV.

The rearrangement uses TRBV19 and TRBJ1-1, with 8 nucleotides matching TRBD1. This CDR3 is built from 14 residues. The V segment lost 4 bases and the J segment 6 bases; nucleotides outside the gene matches: 7. In germline, CDR1 is LNHDA, CDR2 SQIVND (reference sequence). The CDR3 nucleotides read TGTGCCAGTAGTACTCCCTACAGGGGGGCTGAAGCTTTCTTT. Amino acids: CASSTPYRGAEAFF.

The rearrangement links TRBV28 to TRBJ1-5; 7 nucleotides match TRBD1. The CDR3 runs 14 residues. Trimming took 6 bases from V and 3 from J; bases not matched to a gene: 5. The germline V gene has CDR1 MDHEN and CDR2 SYDVKM. CDR3 sequence reads: CASRKTGPNQPQHF. For the CDR3, the DNA is TGTGCCAGCAGGAAGACAGGGCCCAATCAGCCCCAGCATTTT.

This clone showed up many times. The J gene is TRBJ1-5, the V gene TRBV5-8, with 8 bases identical to TRBD1. After removal of 0 bases from V and 3 bases from J, the junction contained 5 bases not matched to a gene. CDR1 and CDR2 from the germline V gene are SGHTS and YDEGEE. The CDR3 extends over 16 amino acids. This CDR3 is CASSLDRGAPNQPQHF. The CDR3 DNA follows: TGTGCCAGCAGCTTGGACAGGGGGGCTCCCAATCAGCCCCAGCATTTT.

The table lists this clone with many counts. CDR3 protein: CASRRRLAGGPDTQYF. The CDR3 DNA reads as TGTGCCAGCAGGCGCCGACTAGCGGGGGGCCCAGATACGCAGTATTTT. The chain links TRBV7-8 to TRBJ2-3, with 13 bases that match TRBD2. V shed 6 bases, J shed 4 bases, and the junction held 7 bases outside the gene matches. The V gene's germline CDR1 is SGHVS and CDR2 FQNEAQ. The CDR3 has 16 amino acids.

At least ten counts were recorded for this clone. The rearrangement uses TRBV4-1 and TRBJ1-1, with a tentative D call TRBD1 (5 bases). CDR1 and CDR2 from the germline V gene are MGHRA and YSYEKL. The CDR3 spans 15 residues. V was shortened by 4 bases and J by 1 base, with 13 bases between the two germline ends. The CDR3 here is CASSLGWGENTEAFF. CDR3 DNA sequence: TGCGCCAGCAGCCTTGGCTGGGGGGAGAACACTGAAGCTTTCTTT.

Ten or more counts support this clone. This rearrangement joins TRBV6-5 to TRBJ1-2; 9 bases match TRBD1. This CDR3 contains 14 residues. The junction had 9 bases not matched to a gene; V was cut back by 8 bases and J by 5 bases. Germline V gene lookup returns CDR1 MNHEY and CDR2 SVGAGI. CDR3 coding DNA: TGTGCCAGCGGGCGACAGGGGGTAGGGTATGGCTACACCTTC. It encodes CASGRQGVGYGYTF.

This clone was seen a handful of times. V is TRBV7-8 and J is TRBJ1-2; D uncertain. The CDR3 covers 14 residues. Between the trimmed V and J ends, which lost 2 bases and 5 bases, there was a span of 12 bases. Germline CDR1 is SGHVS and CDR2 is FQNEAQ. The CDR3 protein is CASSLRDSKYGYTF. CDR3 in DNA: TGTGCCAGCAGCTTAAGAGATAGCAAGTATGGCTACACCTTC. The full variable domain, its missing parts supplied by reference TRBV7-8 and TRBJ1-2, is GAGVSQSPRYKVAKRGQDVALRCDPISGHVSLFWYQQALGQGPEFLTYFQNEAQLDKSGLPSDRFFAERPEGSVSTLKIQRTQQEDSAVYLCASSLRDSKYGYTFGSGTRLTVV.

This clone occurred many times. Within the sample, other DNA sequences also encode this same CDR3. The chain has TRBV11-2 and TRBJ2-5; TRBD2 aligns across 12 bases. This CDR3 is built from 16 residues. V dropped 1 base and J dropped 2; count of bases not matched to a gene: 2. Per germline, CDR1 SGHAT and CDR2 FQNNGV. Here the CDR3 DNA reads TGTGCCAGCAGCTTAGGCCTAGCGGGGGGGCAAGAGACCCAGTACTTC. Residues: CASSLGLAGGQETQYF.

This clone was seen many times. J is TRBJ2-3 and V is TRBV19; D is ambiguous. V was cut by 3 bases and J by 6 bases, with 7 bases left in between. The CDR3 is made up of 12 amino acids. Germline values: CDR1 LNHDA, CDR2 SQIVND (reference sequence). Here the CDR3 DNA reads TGTGCCAGTAGTATCATCGGGGATACGCAGTATTTT. Translated, it gives CASSIIGDTQYF.

This clone came up a few times. The V call is TRBV19, the J call TRBJ2-3; 8 positions agree with TRBD1. Trimming removed 3 bases from V and 5 bases from J; junction bases left unmatched: 7. Germline assignment: CDR1 LNHDA and CDR2 SQIVND (reference sequence). The CDR3 runs 15 residues. Here the CDR3 reads CASSIRAGGVDTQYF. The CDR3 nucleotides read TGTGCCAGTAGTATTCGGGCAGGGGGCGTAGATACGCAGTATTTT.

This clone was recorded at least ten times. This chain links TRBV2 with TRBJ2-7, with TRBD1 matching over 8 bases. Germline-derived CDR1 and CDR2 are SNHLY and FYNNEI. The CDR3 extends over 14 amino acids. V lost 7 bases and J lost 3; bases outside the gene matches: 8. The CDR3 nucleotides are TGTGCCAGCACCCGCCGGGACAGGCGCTACGAGCAGTACTTC. As protein: CASTRRDRRYEQYF.

This clone was seen only a few times. V and J are TRBV30 and TRBJ2-2; unclear D gene. With 5 bases removed from V and 1 base from J, the gap between germline ends came to 8 bases. CDR1 and CDR2 from the germline V gene are GTSNPN and SVGIG (reference sequence). The CDR3 totals 13 residues. CDR3 protein: CAWARLNTGELFF. The CDR3 DNA is TGTGCCTGGGCCCGACTGAACACCGGGGAGCTGTTTTTT.

This clone was observed at least ten times. The rearrangement links TRBV12-3 or TRBV12-4 to TRBJ1-1; D is uncertain. Trimming left V 8 bases short and J 1 base short, with 8 bases between. The CDR3 is 12 amino acids. The CDR3 is CASGQGNTEAFF. CDR3 DNA: TGTGCCAGCGGGCAAGGGAACACTGAAGCTTTCTTT.

This clone was recorded many times. This chain joins TRBV11-1 and TRBJ2-1; 12 bases align to TRBD2. J gave up 1 base and V 3 bases, and 10 bases lay outside the gene matches. CDR1 and CDR2 (germline): SGHAT, FQDESV (reference sequence). CDR3 length: 19 residues. CDR3 nucleotides: TGTGCCAGCAGCTTGGAGTGGCTAGCGGGGGGGCTTTCCTACAATGAGCAGTTCTTC. Translated: CASSLEWLAGGLSYNEQFF.

The chain employs TRBV28 and TRBJ1-2; TRBD1 matches at 9 bases. J gave up 4 bases and V 6 bases, and 12 bases lay outside the gene matches. Germline lookup yields CDR1 MDHEN and CDR2 SYDVKM. The length of the CDR3 is 16 residues. The CDR3 here is CASRPELGTGTYGYTF. CDR3 DNA sequence: TGTGCCAGCAGACCCGAACTTGGGACAGGGACCTATGGCTACACCTTC.